This T cell receptor (beta chain) was found in a study of post-analysis software for immune sequencing data. Findings and caveats of the study: Elevated frequency relative to controls characterized roughly 5 TRBV segments in patients, TRBV5-6, TRBV5-1 and TRBV20-1 among them.

This clonotype has more than one count but fewer than ten. Its antigen is not known. V was pared by 1 base and J by 7 bases, with 14 bases between. The length of the CDR3 is 13 residues. Germline loops: CDR1 SQVTM, CDR2 ANQGSEA. Unique molecular identifiers were built into the TCR beta cDNA libraries. T cells, roughly 0.9 to 11 million of them, yielded hundreds of thousands of cDNA molecules. TCRdb re-derived calls from the PCR reads in MiXCR, one entry per CDR3 protein. The repertoire holds hundreds of thousands of distinct CDR3 sequences, with about 39% as singletons. This sequence joins TRBV29-1 and TRBJ2-7; a weak D match, TRBD2 (6 bases). Specimen: blood. The receptor was isolated from a girl aged 2 to 10 with multiple sclerosis. For the CDR3, the DNA is TGCAGCGTTGAAGGCGGGGTTGGTTATGAGCAGTACTTC. Amino acid sequence: CSVEGGVGYEQYF.